These 32 T cell receptor beta chains came from one sample sequenced in a study of identical twins. TCRdb redid the calling of the 5' RACE reads with MiXCR, one entry per CDR3 protein. The data contain about 490,000 distinct CDR3 sequences, 13% to 15% of them singletons. These sequences were also reported in another study, on yellow fever vaccine responses in identical twins.

The sample taken for sequencing was CD4+ T cells sorted from blood. The receptors were sampled from a woman between 18 and 30 years old in good health.

The table lists this clonotype with many counts. The rearrangement joins TRBV5-1 to TRBJ2-4; TRBD1 aligns across 7 bases. There are 14 residues in the CDR3. Losses at the gene ends were 4 bases for V and 6 bases for J; bases not matched to a gene: 7. Germline V gives CDR1 SGHRS, CDR2 YFSETQ. The CDR3 nucleotides read TGCGCCAGCAGCGTACAGGGGTTCGGAAACATTCAGTACTTC. Its protein is CASSVQGFGNIQYF.

A few counts support this clonotype. This chain links TRBV11-2 with TRBJ2-1; 10 positions agree with TRBD2. V dropped 1 base and J dropped 8; count of bases not matched to a gene: 5. CDR1 and CDR2 from the germline V gene are SGHAT and FQNNGV. The CDR3 has 15 residues. DNA for the CDR3: TGTGCCAGCAGCTTAGTGCAGCGGGGGGGCGATGAGCAGTTCTTC. It codes for CASSLVQRGGDEQFF.

The V call is TRBV19, the J call TRBJ2-7, with D maybe TRBD1 (6 bases). The V gene's germline CDR1 is LNHDA and CDR2 SQIVND (reference sequence). The CDR3 is 13 amino acids. V lost 4 bases, J lost 6 bases, and 13 bases lay in between. The CDR3 region is CASSTTSGVEQYF. CDR3 in DNA: TGTGCCAGTAGTACCACCTCAGGGGTCGAGCAGTACTTC.

This chain links TRBV12-3 or TRBV12-4 with TRBJ2-2, with 7 bases lining up with TRBD1. J lost 6 bases, V lost 2 bases, and 9 bases had no gene match. CDR3 length: 16 residues. CDR3 amino acids: CASSLSYGQVSGELFF. CDR3 DNA: TGTGCCAGCAGTTTATCCTACGGACAGGTATCCGGGGAGCTGTTTTTT.

This clonotype was recorded at least ten times. One junction end disagrees with the germline gene, perhaps due to a read error. The rearrangement links TRBV5-1 to TRBJ2-3; TRBD1 is a possible D gene (6 bases). This CDR3 region has 14 residues. CDR1 is SGHRS, CDR2 YFSETQ, per germline. CDR3 nucleotides: TGTGCCAGCAGTTCAACAGGGTCGACAGATACGCAGTATTTT. Protein product: CASSSTGSTDTQYF.

This clonotype appeared a few times. The J gene is TRBJ2-2, the V gene TRBV9, with 9 bases lining up with TRBD2. The CDR3 is made up of 16 amino acids. The trim removed 0 bases at V and 0 bases at J, leaving 0 bases unmatched. Germline CDR1 SGDLS, CDR2 YYNGEE. CDR3 protein: CASSVGGRANTGELFF. In DNA, the CDR3 is TGTGCCAGCAGCGTAGGCGGGAGGGCGAACACCGGGGAGCTGTTTTTT. Filled out from reference TRBV9 and TRBJ2-2, the complete variable domain reads DSGVTQTPKHLITATGQRVTLRCSPRSGDLSVYWYQQSLDQGLQFLIQYYNGEERAKGNILERFSAQQFPDLHSELNLSSLELGDSALYFCASSVGGRANTGELFFGEGSRLTVL.

Remarks on this clonotype: A junction end diverges from the germline sequence, so it may reflect a read error. Here the CDR3 DNA reads TGTGCCAGCAGTGAAAAAGGGACCTTT. It translates to CASSEKGTF. This chain joins TRBV2 and TRBJ1-1, with TRBD1 as a possible D gene (5 bases). CDR1 SNHLY and CDR2 FYNNEI come from the germline V gene. There are 9 residues in the CDR3.

The chain is built from TRBV6-1 and TRBJ1-1; TRBD1 might be the D (6 bases). This CDR3 comprises 16 residues. Germline V CDR1 and CDR2: MNHNS, SASEGT. Between the trimmed V and J ends, which lost 5 bases and 1 base, there was a span of 17 bases. CDR3 DNA: TGTGCCAGCAGTCAAAATCACAGGGTGAGGAACACTGAAGCTTTCTTT. Residues: CASSQNHRVRNTEAFF.

V usage is TRBV20-1 and J usage is TRBJ2-1; TRBD1 matches 8 bases. CDR1 and CDR2 (germline): DFQATT, SNEGSKA (reference sequence). V lost 6 bases, J lost 8 bases, and 12 bases stayed unmatched. There are 14 residues in the CDR3. This chain's CDR3 is CSATPADRVDEQFF. In DNA form, the CDR3 reads TGCAGTGCAACTCCCGCGGACAGGGTGGATGAGCAGTTCTTC.

The chain joins TRBV5-6 to TRBJ2-7; 9 bases agree with TRBD1. This CDR3 contains 15 residues. Germline CDR1 is SGHDT and CDR2 is YYEEEE. The J segment lost 5 bases and the V segment lost 3 bases, leaving 9 bases of the junction unmatched. The CDR3 reads CASSWTDRGWNEQYF. CDR3 coding DNA: TGTGCCAGCAGCTGGACGGACAGGGGTTGGAACGAGCAGTACTTC. Full variable domain (outside the CDR3, taken from reference TRBV5-6 and TRBJ2-7): DAGVTQSPTHLIKTRGQQVTLRCSPKSGHDTVSWYQQALGQGPQFIFQYYEEEERQRGNFPDRFSGHQFPNYSSELNVNALLLGDSALYLCASSWTDRGWNEQYFGPGTRLTVT.

V is TRBV6-1 and J is TRBJ1-2, with a tentative D call TRBD1 (6 bases). The CDR3 totals 14 residues. The germline V gene has CDR1 MNHNS and CDR2 SASEGT. V lost 6 bases and J 3 bases, leaving 14 bases between the germline ends. The CDR3 loop reads CASRTPGTHYGYTF. The DNA of the CDR3 is TGTGCCAGCAGAACCCCCGGGACACACTATGGCTACACCTTC.

The CDR3 spells CATSDLLRLNSYEQYV. DNA for the CDR3: TGTGCCACCAGTGATTTACTCAGGCTAAACTCCTACGAGCAGTACGTC. The rearrangement uses TRBV24-1 and TRBJ2-7, with unresolved D. The V end was cut by 1 base, the J end by 0 bases, with 12 bases between. CDR1 and CDR2 from the germline V gene are KGHDR and SFDVKD. The CDR3 is made up of 16 amino acids.

This clonotype was recorded a few times. This chain joins TRBV2 and TRBJ2-2; 7 nucleotides line up with TRBD1. Trimming took 6 bases from V and 2 from J; bases not matched to a gene: 6. The germline gives CDR1 SNHLY, CDR2 FYNNEI. This CDR3 is 15 amino acids long. The CDR3 region has the DNA TGTGCCAGCAGAAGGGGGCGGACAAACACCGGGGAGCTGTTTTTT. This translates into CASRRGRTNTGELFF.

The V and J genes are TRBV24-1 and TRBJ2-3; 10 nucleotides line up with TRBD2. CDR3 length equals 21 residues. CDR1 and CDR2 (germline): KGHDR, SFDVKD. V shed 4 bases, J shed 0 bases, and the junction held 18 bases outside the gene matches. CDR3 sequence (DNA): TGTGCCACCAGTGAAGTTCCGGGACTAGCGCGCCAAAGGTCAAGCACAGATACGCAGTATTTT. Translated, it gives CATSEVPGLARQRSSTDTQYF.

CDR3 protein: CASSYLPVTGGPYNEQFF. DNA for the CDR3: TGTGCCAGCAGTTACCTCCCGGTGACGGGGGGCCCCTACAATGAGCAGTTCTTC. V usage is TRBV6-5 and J usage is TRBJ2-1; D possibly corresponds to TRBD2 (7 bases). The ends were cut back, 2 bases at V and 2 bases at J, with 19 bases in the middle. CDR1 and CDR2 from the germline V gene are MNHEY and SVGAGI. The length of the CDR3 is 18 residues.

The chain joins TRBV9 to TRBJ2-5; 13 nucleotides line up with TRBD2. Germline V gene data show CDR1 as SGDLS and CDR2 as YYNGEE. The CDR3 is made up of 19 amino acids. Trimming at V came to 0 bases and at J to 2 bases, leaving 10 bases not matched to a gene. The CDR3 protein is CASSVATQTSGGPQETQYF. CDR3 nucleotides: TGTGCCAGCAGCGTAGCGACCCAGACTAGCGGGGGGCCGCAAGAGACCCAGTACTTC.

This clonotype has just a few counts. The gene calls are TRBV5-1 and TRBJ2-1; D ambiguous. The CDR3 covers 14 residues. Germline CDR1 reads SGHRS; CDR2 reads YFSETQ. The germline V and J ends were trimmed by 4 bases and 5 bases, with 13 bases remaining between them. As DNA, the CDR3 is TGCGCCAGCAGCCTGATGGGATTCGACAATGAGCAGTTCTTC. It is translated as CASSLMGFDNEQFF.

This clonotype was counted a few times. The CDR3 sequence: CASSPNPGQGARTGELFF. As DNA, the CDR3 is TGTGCCAGCAGCCCCAACCCCGGACAGGGGGCGCGGACCGGGGAGCTGTTTTTT. J is TRBJ2-2 and V is TRBV14, with 11 bases that match TRBD1. Germline assignment: CDR1 SGHDN and CDR2 FVKESK. CDR3 length: 18 amino acids. Trimming removed 4 bases from V and 5 bases from J; junction bases left unmatched: 12.

This clonotype occurred a few times. V usage is TRBV28 and J usage is TRBJ2-3; D is ambiguous. CDR3 length: 13 residues. V was clipped by 6 bases and J by 9 bases, with 16 bases between them. Germline V gene sequence: CDR1 MDHEN, CDR2 SYDVKM. The CDR3 DNA reads as TGTGCCAGCAGACCCGTCCCCGCCCGGACGCAGTATTTT. Protein sequence: CASRPVPARTQYF.

The sample holds many counts of this clonotype. The chain couples TRBV11-2 to TRBJ2-3, with D possibly TRBD1 on 5 matching bases. The CDR3 spans 15 residues. CDR1 is SGHAT, CDR2 FQNNGV, per germline. V lost 5 bases and J 0 bases, leaving 12 bases between the germline ends. CDR3 nucleotide sequence: TGTGCCAGCAGCAGGGGCGGTGGAAGCACAGATACGCAGTATTTT. It codes for CASSRGGGSTDTQYF.

This chain connects TRBV5-1 to TRBJ2-3; 8 bases match TRBD2. The trim removed 4 bases at V and 1 base at J, leaving 8 bases unmatched. Germline V gene data show CDR1 as SGHRS and CDR2 as YFSETQ. The CDR3 has 16 residues. The CDR3, as DNA: TGCGCCAGCAGCGTCCAGGGACTAGTCGGCACAGATACGCAGTATTTT. This sequence encodes CASSVQGLVGTDTQYF.

The rearrangement joins TRBV5-1 to TRBJ2-7; either TRBD1 or TRBD2 may fit D (5 bases each). The CDR3 is 13 amino acids. With 0 bases removed from V and 6 bases from J, the gap between germline ends came to 10 bases. Germline CDR1 reads SGHRS; CDR2 reads YFSETQ. CDR3 region: CASSLGGSSEQYV. CDR3 DNA sequence: TGCGCCAGCAGCTTGGGGGGGAGCTCCGAGCAGTACGTC.

In this sample, this clonotype turned up a few times. The V call is TRBV20-1, the J call TRBJ1-2; the match to TRBD1 covers 8 bases. CDR3 length equals 13 residues. Unmatched junction bases numbered 2, after V lost 3 bases and J lost 2 bases. Per the germline V gene, CDR1 is DFQATT and CDR2 is SNEGSKA (reference sequence). The CDR3 region has the DNA TGCAGTGCTAGTACAGGGGGAAACTATGGCTACACCTTC. Translated, it gives CSASTGGNYGYTF.

This clonotype was found a few times. The chain uses TRBV12-3 or TRBV12-4 and TRBJ1-4; maybe TRBD1 (5 bases). The CDR3 has 15 residues. V was cut by 3 bases and J by 0 bases, with 8 bases left in between. CDR3 in amino acids: CASSFGGATNEKLFF. The CDR3 nucleotides read TGTGCCAGCAGTTTCGGGGGTGCAACTAATGAAAAACTGTTTTTT.

The gene calls are TRBV9 and TRBJ1-4, with a tentative D call TRBD1 (6 bases). Germline loops: CDR1 SGDLS, CDR2 YYNGEE. The CDR3 is made up of 15 amino acids. Trimming cost V 3 bases and J 5 bases, with 14 bases left between them. CDR3 in amino acids: CASSARPGQNEKLFF. DNA of the CDR3: TGTGCCAGCAGCGCCCGACCTGGACAGAATGAAAAACTGTTTTTT.

This clonotype was detected a few times. The chain uses TRBV12-3 or TRBV12-4 and TRBJ1-5, with D tentatively TRBD1 (6 bases). The CDR3 covers 18 residues. Trimming cost V 4 bases and J 0 bases, with 19 bases left between them. The CDR3 nucleotides read TGTGCCAGCAGTTCGTTCAGGGGCACTCCCCGTAGCAATCAGCCCCAGCATTTT. Translating it yields CASSSFRGTPRSNQPQHF.

This chain joins TRBV9 and TRBJ2-1; D possibly corresponds to TRBD2 (6 bases). Germline loops: CDR1 SGDLS, CDR2 YYNGEE. The V end was cut by 1 base, the J end by 9 bases, with 14 bases between. The CDR3 extends over 14 amino acids. The CDR3 DNA follows: TGTGCCAGCAGCGTAACGTCCGGGAGAACTGAGCAGTTCTTC. It specifies CASSVTSGRTEQFF.

The genes are TRBV5-1 and TRBJ2-3; TRBD1 or TRBD2 may be the D gene (6 bases each). The CDR3 runs 16 residues. Trimming cost V 4 bases and J 5 bases, with 20 bases left between them. Germline V gene lookup returns CDR1 SGHRS and CDR2 YFSETQ. The DNA for the CDR3 is TGCGCCAGCAGCCCTGACACGGGGGCCCCAGGAGATACGCAGTATTTT. Residues: CASSPDTGAPGDTQYF.

This chain connects TRBV10-2 to TRBJ1-1, with 7 bases identical to TRBD1. With 6 bases clipped from V and 1 base from J, the junction kept 2 bases outside the gene matches. CDR1 is WSHSY, CDR2 SAAADI, per germline. This CDR3 comprises 13 residues. CDR3 amino acids: CASRQGKNTEAFF. The DNA of the CDR3 is TGCGCCAGCAGACAGGGGAAGAACACTGAAGCTTTCTTT.

The CDR3 bases are TGTGCCAGCAGCCACCGGACTAGCGGGGTTTTTAGCTCCTACGAGCAGTACTTC. Protein sequence: CASSHRTSGVFSSYEQYF. The chain is built from TRBV3-1 and TRBJ2-7; 12 bases agree with TRBD2. This CDR3 has 18 amino acids. The V gene end was trimmed by 3 bases and the J gene end by 0 bases; junction bases not matched to a gene: 9. CDR1 is LGHDT and CDR2 is YNNKEL in the germline V gene (reference sequence).

This sequence joins TRBV20-1 and TRBJ2-7; D may match TRBD1 or TRBD2 (5 bases each). The CDR3 runs to 14 residues. The germline V gene encodes CDR1 DFQATT and CDR2 SNEGSKA (reference sequence). With 1 base removed from V and 2 bases from J, the gap between germline ends came to 12 bases. The CDR3 region has the DNA TGCAGTGCTAGAGCCGCCAGGGACGCCTACGAGCAGTACTTC. It codes for CSARAARDAYEQYF.

This clonotype has ten or more counts. The V gene is TRBV28, the J gene TRBJ1-5; D perhaps matches TRBD1 (6 bases). CDR1 is MDHEN, CDR2 SYDVKM, per germline. Between the trimmed V and J ends, which lost 7 bases and 3 bases, there was a span of 22 bases. The CDR3 covers 17 residues. CDR3 protein: CASTSVPPQGVNQPQHF. Written as DNA, the CDR3 is TGTGCCAGCACATCCGTCCCTCCACAGGGAGTCAATCAGCCCCAGCATTTT.